The clone carrying this TCR beta chain was seen a few times. Library preparation (for TCRbeta) was performed with unique molecular identifiers. TCRdb used MiXCR to reprocess the PCR reads, holding one entry per CDR3 protein. This table holds 300,000 to 350,000 distinct CDR3 sequences, more than 20% found once. Germline CDR1 is PRHDT and CDR2 is FYEKMQ (reference sequence). V dropped 4 bases and J dropped 0 bases, with 10 bases sitting between them. The CDR3 length is 14 residues. These data originate in a study of T-cell reconstitution after alpha-beta-depleted transplantation in children. J is TRBJ2-7 and V is TRBV13; D is unresolved. The TCR sequence derives from a male patient aged 10-17 years who had a stem cell transplant for acute lymphoblastic leukemia, so the T cells may come from the graft donor. This sample comprised PBMCs, mostly from graft donor cells, obtained 180 days after TCRalphabeta/CD19-depleted stem cell transplant. The CDR3 sequence: CASSSGRNSYEQYF. In DNA, the CDR3 is TGTGCCAGCAGCTCCGGACGGAACTCCTACGAGCAGTACTTC.